The 21 T cell receptor beta chains listed next were all sequenced from one sample in a study of cytomegalovirus exposure and HLA in healthy donors. This table comes from immunoSEQ multiplex PCR, and its TCRdb copy is limited to in-frame clones, with some not included. The top ten clones hold 4% to 5.5% of a sample with 55,000 to 75,000 clones, just under 95% of them seen once. Specimen: PBMCs. The source of these receptors is a young man in good health and CMV-seropositive.

The chain has TRBV28 and TRBJ1-2; D not resolved. This CDR3 has 12 amino acids. V shed 6 bases and J shed 4 bases, with 9 bases lying between them. Per the germline V gene, CDR1 is MDHEN and CDR2 is SYDVKM. CDR3 amino acids: CASSLPPYGYTF. Written as DNA, the CDR3 is TGTGCCAGCAGCCTACCCCCCTATGGCTACACCTTC.

The J gene is TRBJ2-1, the V gene TRBV4-1, with a tentative D call TRBD2 (5 bases). The length of the CDR3 is 14 residues. V was trimmed by 1 base and J by 7 bases, leaving 11 bases between them. Looked up from germline, CDR1 is MGHRA and CDR2 is YSYEKL. The CDR3 loop is CASSQVVRGNEQFF. DNA of the CDR3: TGCGCCAGCAGCCAAGTTGTGAGAGGGAATGAGCAGTTCTTC.

DNA of the CDR3: TGTGCCAGCAGCTTAGCGAGTCAGGGGGACTACGAGCAGTACTTC. Its translation is CASSLASQGDYEQYF. The V and J genes are TRBV11-1 and TRBJ2-7, with TRBD1 identical over 7 bases. CDR3 length: 15 residues. Germline-derived CDR1 and CDR2 are SGHAT and FQDESV (reference sequence). V was pared by 0 bases and J by 3 bases, with 5 bases of the junction left unmatched.

This chain links TRBV7-9 with TRBJ2-7; D is possibly TRBD1 (6 bases). Germline V gene sequence: CDR1 SEHNR, CDR2 FQNEAQ (reference sequence). The CDR3 length is 14 residues. The V end was cut by 5 bases, the J end by 2 bases, with 13 bases between. CDR3 sequence: CASSSTGTPYEQYF. In DNA form, the CDR3 reads TGTGCCAGCAGCAGTACAGGGACGCCCTACGAGCAGTACTTC. Using reference TRBV7-9 and TRBJ2-7 for the parts outside the CDR3, the full variable domain is DTGVSQNPRHKITKRGQNVTFRCDPISEHNRLYWYRQTLGQGPEFLTYFQNEAQLEKSRLLSDRFSAERPKGSFSTLEIQRTEQGDSAMYLCASSSTGTPYEQYFGPGTRLTVT.

This chain uses TRBV28 with TRBJ2-6; 9 bases fit TRBD1. V gave up 7 bases and J gave up 2 bases; unmatched junction bases: 6. CDR1 is MDHEN, CDR2 SYDVKM, per germline. The CDR3 extends over 16 amino acids. CDR3 coding DNA: TGTGCCAGCACCGCGACAGGGGGAACTGGGGCCAACGTCCTGACTTTC. This codes for CASTATGGTGANVLTF. Variable domain in full (rest from reference TRBV28 and TRBJ2-6): DVKVTQSSRYLVKRTGEKVFLECVQDMDHENMFWYRQDPGLGLRLIYFSYDVKMKEKGDIPEGYSVSREKKERFSLILESASTNQTSMYLCASTATGGTGANVLTFGAGSRLTVL.

The rearrangement uses TRBV7-3 and TRBJ2-3; the match to TRBD2 covers 8 bases. CDR3 length equals 17 residues. Trimming at V came to 0 bases and at J to 2 bases, leaving 7 bases not matched to a gene. The germline CDR1 and CDR2 sequences are SGHTA and FQGTGA. The CDR3, as DNA: TGTGCCAGCAGCTTAACGAGCGGGGGCGGACCCACAGATACGCAGTATTTT. Translated: CASSLTSGGGPTDTQYF. Filled out from reference TRBV7-3 and TRBJ2-3, the complete variable domain reads GAGVSQTPSNKVTEKGKYVELRCDPISGHTALYWYRQSLGQGPEFLIYFQGTGAADDSGLPNDRFFAVRPEGSVSTLKIQRTERGDSAVYLCASSLTSGGGPTDTQYFGPGTRLTVL.

V usage is TRBV4-1 and J usage is TRBJ2-7; a weak D match, TRBD2 (5 bases). V was cut by 1 base and J by 0 bases, with 10 bases left in between. Germline CDR1 and CDR2: MGHRA and YSYEKL. The CDR3 extends over 15 amino acids. This CDR3 reads CASSQVGGSSYEQYF. In DNA, the CDR3 is TGCGCCAGCAGCCAAGTAGGAGGAAGCTCCTACGAGCAGTACTTC.

The CDR3 sequence: CAISESPGQGTEAFF. In nucleotides, the CDR3 is TGTGCCATCAGTGAGTCACCGGGACAGGGGACTGAAGCTTTCTTT. V gene TRBV10-3 combines with J gene TRBJ1-1; 10 bases align to TRBD1. After removal of 0 bases from V and 5 bases from J, the junction contained 3 bases not matched to a gene. Germline CDR1 is ENHRY and CDR2 is SYGVKD. The CDR3 has 15 residues.

The chain couples TRBV7-8 to TRBJ2-7; 7 bases are a match to TRBD1. V lost 1 base and J lost 4; bases outside the gene matches: 7. This CDR3 region has 15 residues. The germline gives CDR1 SGHVS, CDR2 FQNEAQ. The chain's CDR3 is CASSLVLGQPYEQYF. CDR3 DNA sequence: TGTGCCAGCAGCTTAGTTCTGGGACAGCCATACGAGCAGTACTTC.

The rearrangement uses TRBV2 and TRBJ2-7; TRBD1 matches at 9 bases. The V gene end was trimmed by 7 bases and the J gene end by 5 bases; junction bases not matched to a gene: 9. CDR1 SNHLY and CDR2 FYNNEI come from the germline V gene. The CDR3 is made up of 14 amino acids. CDR3 coding DNA: TGTGCCAGCATAGGGGGACAGGGTTTACACGAGCAGTACTTC. Translation gives CASIGGQGLHEQYF. The full variable domain, completed using reference TRBV2 and TRBJ2-7, is EPEVTQTPSHQVTQMGQEVILRCVPISNHLYFYWYRQILGQKVEFLVSFYNNEISEKSEIFDDQFSVERPDGSNFTLKIRSTKLEDSAMYFCASIGGQGLHEQYFGPGTRLTVT.

V usage is TRBV28 and J usage is TRBJ1-2, with 8 bases identical to TRBD1. The germline CDR1 and CDR2 sequences are MDHEN and SYDVKM. This CDR3 has 14 amino acids. The V segment lost 3 bases and the J segment 6 bases; nucleotides outside the gene matches: 6. For the CDR3, the DNA is TGTGCCAGCAGTTTTGGACAGGGAATGGATGGCTACACCTTC. Protein: CASSFGQGMDGYTF.

J is TRBJ2-7 and V is TRBV4-1; the D gene is possibly TRBD1 (6 bases). Trimming pared 1 base from V and 1 base from J, leaving 11 bases between. This CDR3 has 15 amino acids. CDR1 is MGHRA, CDR2 YSYEKL, per germline. The CDR3 loop reads CASSQGGQWSYEQYF. The CDR3 DNA follows: TGCGCCAGCAGCCAAGGCGGACAGTGGTCCTACGAGCAGTACTTC.

This clone occurred once. In nucleotides, the CDR3 is TGTGCCAGTAGTATCGGCAGAGGTTATTCTGAAGCTTTCTTT. Translating it yields CASSIGRGYSEAFF. The chain uses TRBV19 and TRBJ1-1; no definite D call. Germline loops: CDR1 LNHDA, CDR2 SQIVND (reference sequence). With 3 bases removed from V and 6 bases from J, the gap between germline ends came to 14 bases. The CDR3 is 14 amino acids.

This chain connects TRBV19 to TRBJ2-1, with D uncertain. Germline V gene sequence: CDR1 LNHDA, CDR2 SQIVND (reference sequence). There are 14 residues in the CDR3. Between the trimmed V and J ends, which lost 4 bases and 6 bases, there was a span of 13 bases. CDR3 sequence: CASSTSSAPNEQFF. CDR3 in DNA: TGTGCCAGTAGTACCAGTTCCGCTCCCAATGAGCAGTTCTTC.

The chain joins TRBV7-9 to TRBJ2-1; D is uncertain. Germline V lookup: CDR1 SEHNR, CDR2 FQNEAQ (reference sequence). The CDR3 contains 11 residues. Between the trimmed V and J ends, which lost 3 bases and 9 bases, there was a span of 6 bases. CDR3 sequence: CASSLIVEQFF. The CDR3 DNA follows: TGTGCCAGCAGCTTGATAGTTGAGCAGTTCTTC.

Notes on this clone: One junction end disagrees with the germline gene, perhaps due to a read error. The CDR3: CASSPSDRTINF. The CDR3 coding sequence is TGTGCCAGCAGCCCTTCGGACAGGACGATCAACTTC. V gene TRBV2 combines with J gene TRBJ2-7; 7 bases are shared with TRBD1. The CDR3 is made up of 12 amino acids. From germline, CDR1 is SNHLY and CDR2 FYNNEI.

The genes are TRBV6-6 and TRBJ1-1; D is possibly TRBD1 (6 bases). The germline V gene has CDR1 MNHNY and CDR2 SVGAGI (reference sequence). Trimming pared 7 bases from V and 1 base from J, leaving 10 bases between. The length of the CDR3 is 13 residues. As DNA, the CDR3 is TGTGCCAGCACCCAAGGGGGGAACACTGAAGCTTTCTTT. This encodes CASTQGGNTEAFF.

The J gene is TRBJ1-1, the V gene TRBV5-4, with a weak D call TRBD1 (6 bases). The CDR3 is 15 amino acids. V was trimmed by 5 bases and J by 0 bases, leaving 14 bases between them. Looked up from germline, CDR1 is SGHNT and CDR2 is YYREEE (reference sequence). The CDR3 protein is CASSTGTHMNTEAFF. The DNA of the CDR3 is TGTGCCAGCAGTACGGGGACACACATGAACACTGAAGCTTTCTTT.

This clone was seen just once. The V call is TRBV4-2, the J call TRBJ2-3, with TRBD2 matching over 11 bases. Germline V lookup: CDR1 LGHNA, CDR2 YNFKEQ. CDR3 size: 15 residues. V lost 4 bases to trimming and J lost 6 bases; unmatched junction nucleotides: 6. For the CDR3, the DNA is TGTGCCAGCAGCCTCCGTAGCGGGAGGGTGGATACGCAGTATTTT. Encoded protein: CASSLRSGRVDTQYF.

The chain is built from TRBV2 and TRBJ2-3, with 7 bases matching TRBD1. After removal of 2 bases from V and 3 bases from J, the junction contained 5 bases not matched to a gene. Germline lookup yields CDR1 SNHLY and CDR2 FYNNEI. There are 15 residues in the CDR3. The CDR3 region is CASSERSRGTDTQYF. Here the CDR3 DNA reads TGTGCCAGCAGTGAACGGTCCAGGGGGACAGATACGCAGTATTTT.

The chain couples TRBV28 to TRBJ1-6; TRBD1 agrees at 9 bases. V lost 1 base, J lost 5 bases, and 9 bases stayed unmatched. Germline V gives CDR1 MDHEN, CDR2 SYDVKM. This CDR3 has 18 amino acids. CDR3 in DNA: TGTGCCAGCAGTTTATTGACAGGGGGTGAGGTGAATAATTCACCCCTCCACTTT. It yields the protein CASSLLTGGEVNNSPLHF.